Listed below are T cell receptor beta chains from one sample, sequenced in a study of T-cell memory formation after mild COVID-19. MiXCR, applied by TCRdb to the 5' RACE reads, yields one record per CDR3 protein. Of around 440,000 distinct CDR3 sequences detected, about 20% appear once; the ten largest clones hold over 9%. The sequenced sample consisted of PBMCs or a T cell subset sorted from them (not recorded which). The receptors stem from an adult woman who had mild COVID-19 (a few samples of this study predate the infection). Cell type and time point are not known. CDR3s leave out the opening cysteine and the closing phenylalanine or tryptophan. The D gene is left open where the match is weak. Clone size is not always given. Where it is, it says once, few, many or a class for expanded clones.

clone_size,d_call,cdr3_length,j_call,v_call,cdr3_aa
-,-,14,TRBJ2-7,TRBV4-2,ASSQGVQWSVYEQY
-,-,13,TRBJ1-1,TRBV7-3,ASSLTGGPGTEAF
-,TRBD1,15,TRBJ1-2,TRBV13,ASSPEFSDRVNYGYT
-,-,12,TRBJ2-1,TRBV7-6,ASSSEGPGDEQF
-,-,10,TRBJ1-1,TRBV3-1,ASTQGGTEAL
-,-,12,TRBJ1-4,TRBV12-3/TRBV12-4,ASSLGDPNEKLF
-,-,11,TRBJ1-1,TRBV5-6,ASSFTAALEAF
many,TRBD2,15,TRBJ2-1,TRBV5-1,ASSLYGTSGLYNEQF
few,-,13,TRBJ1-1,TRBV5-1,ASSLEMSRTTEAF
-,TRBD1,17,TRBJ2-6,TRBV6-4,ASSDSFRTGKPGANVLT
many,-,9,TRBJ2-1,TRBV29-1,SVVSDNEQF
-,TRBD1,15,TRBJ1-1,TRBV4-1,ASSQGGAGGVSTEAF
few,-,12,TRBJ2-7,TRBV29-1,SVPGDKGLYEQY
-,-,15,TRBJ2-6,TRBV7-3,ASSPRDKYSGANVLT
-,-,11,TRBJ1-5,TRBV27,ASSFWDGQPQH
-,-,15,TRBJ2-3,TRBV7-3,ASSLTGTLGAADTQY
many,-,12,TRBJ2-5,TRBV5-1,ASSGGTIQETQY
few,-,13,TRBJ2-5,TRBV4-1,ASSQAVSGRETQY